This T cell receptor beta chain was sequenced during a study of blood T cell repertoires in COVID-19. Study at large: The study drew acute and convalescent COVID-19 samples from the United States, Italy and Spain. PBMCs, B-cell-depleted T cells, or T cells were the source of the cDNA or gDNA that made up the material.

Germline loops: CDR1 SGDLS, CDR2 YYNGEE. The junction had 4 bases not matched to a gene; V was cut back by 0 bases and J by 4 bases. This CDR3 has 15 residues. As originally analysed: Cell counts per sample came from amplifying reference gene primers. Here immunoSEQ multiplex PCR was the method, and the copy in TCRdb shows in-frame clones only, minus some. V, J and clone size were drawn from that table, and D and trimming were deduced from the DNA. The sample includes approximately 60,000 clones, about four fifths of them seen just once. The sequence was obtained from a woman in her sixties with acute or convalescent COVID-19. The chain is built from TRBV9 and TRBJ2-5; 9 nucleotides align to TRBD1. Source material: peripheral blood. The CDR3 region is CASSVDGQGIETQYF. CDR3 bases: TGTGCCAGCAGCGTAGACGGACAGGGGATAGAGACCCAGTACTTC.